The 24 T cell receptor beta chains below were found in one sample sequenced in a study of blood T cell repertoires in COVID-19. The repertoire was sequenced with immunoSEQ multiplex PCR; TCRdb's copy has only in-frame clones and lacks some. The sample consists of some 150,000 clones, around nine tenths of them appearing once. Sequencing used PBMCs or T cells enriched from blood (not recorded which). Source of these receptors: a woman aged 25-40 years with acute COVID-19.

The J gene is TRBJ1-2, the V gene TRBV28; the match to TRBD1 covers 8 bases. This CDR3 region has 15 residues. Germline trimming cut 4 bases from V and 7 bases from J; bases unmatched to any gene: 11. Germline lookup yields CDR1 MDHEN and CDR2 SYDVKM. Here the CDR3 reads CASSSSIQGVGGYTF. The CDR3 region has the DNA TGTGCCAGCAGTTCCTCAATACAGGGGGTGGGTGGCTACACCTTC.

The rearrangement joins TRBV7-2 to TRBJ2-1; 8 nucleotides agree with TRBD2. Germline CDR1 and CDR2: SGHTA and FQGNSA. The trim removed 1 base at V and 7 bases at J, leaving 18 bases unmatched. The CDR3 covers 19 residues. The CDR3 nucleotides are TGTGCCAGCAGCTTAGGGCGGACTAGCTCCTCAGGCATAGGGAATGAGCAGTTCTTC. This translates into CASSLGRTSSSGIGNEQFF. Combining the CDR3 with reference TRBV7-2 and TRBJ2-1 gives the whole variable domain GAGVSQSPSNKVTEKGKDVELRCDPISGHTALYWYRQSLGQGLEFLIYFQGNSAPDKSGLPSDRFSAERTGGSVSTLTIQRTQQEDSAVYLCASSLGRTSSSGIGNEQFFGPGTRLTVL.

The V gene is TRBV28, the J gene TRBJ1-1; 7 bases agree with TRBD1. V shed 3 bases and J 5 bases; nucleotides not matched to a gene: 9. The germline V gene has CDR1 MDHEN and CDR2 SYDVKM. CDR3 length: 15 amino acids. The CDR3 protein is CASSFIRGGKTEAFF. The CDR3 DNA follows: TGTGCCAGCAGTTTTATCCGAGGGGGCAAGACTGAAGCTTTCTTT.

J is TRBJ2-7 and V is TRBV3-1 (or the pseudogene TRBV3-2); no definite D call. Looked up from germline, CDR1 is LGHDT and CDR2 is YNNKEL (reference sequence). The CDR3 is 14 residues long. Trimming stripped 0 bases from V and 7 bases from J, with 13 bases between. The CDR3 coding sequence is TGTGCCAGCAGCCAAGAGGGCCGCTACTGGGAGCAGTACTTC. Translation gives CASSQEGRYWEQYF.

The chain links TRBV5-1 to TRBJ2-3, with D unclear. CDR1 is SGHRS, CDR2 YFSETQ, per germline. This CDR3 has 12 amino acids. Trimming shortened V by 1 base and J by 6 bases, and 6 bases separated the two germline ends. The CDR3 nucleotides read TGCGCCAGCAGCTTGTCTAGGGATACGCAGTATTTT. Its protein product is CASSLSRDTQYF.

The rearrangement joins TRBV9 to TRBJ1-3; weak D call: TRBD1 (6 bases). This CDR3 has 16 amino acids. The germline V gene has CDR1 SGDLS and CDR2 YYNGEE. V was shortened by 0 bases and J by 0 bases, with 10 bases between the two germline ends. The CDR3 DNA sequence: TGTGCCAGCAGCGTAGCTCAGGGGAGCTCTGGAAACACCATATATTTT. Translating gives CASSVAQGSSGNTIYF.

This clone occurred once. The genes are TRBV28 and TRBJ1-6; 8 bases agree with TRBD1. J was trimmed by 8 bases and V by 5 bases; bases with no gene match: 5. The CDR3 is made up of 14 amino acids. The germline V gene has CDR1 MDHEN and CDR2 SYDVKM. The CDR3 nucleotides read TGTGCCAGCAGTGGGGGGACAGGTTATTCACCCCTCCACTTT. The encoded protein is CASSGGTGYSPLHF.

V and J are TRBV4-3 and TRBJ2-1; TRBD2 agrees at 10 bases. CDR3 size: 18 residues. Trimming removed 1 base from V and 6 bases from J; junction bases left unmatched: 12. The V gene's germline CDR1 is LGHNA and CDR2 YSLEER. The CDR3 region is CASSQGLEREGRGNEQFF. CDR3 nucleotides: TGCGCCAGCAGCCAAGGGTTAGAGCGGGAGGGCCGGGGCAATGAGCAGTTCTTC.

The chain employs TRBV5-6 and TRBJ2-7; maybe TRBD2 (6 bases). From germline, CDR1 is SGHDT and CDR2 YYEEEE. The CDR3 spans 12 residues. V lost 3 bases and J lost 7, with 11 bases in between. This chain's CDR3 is CASSSNGGEQYF. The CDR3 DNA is TGTGCCAGCAGCTCTAACGGGGGTGAGCAGTACTTC.

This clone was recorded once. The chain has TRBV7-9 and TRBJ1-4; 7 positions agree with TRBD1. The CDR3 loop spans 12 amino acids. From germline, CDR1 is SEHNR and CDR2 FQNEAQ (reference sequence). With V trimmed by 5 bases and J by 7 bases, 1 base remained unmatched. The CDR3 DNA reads TGTGCCAGCAGCCCAGGGGGTGAAAAACTGTTTTTT. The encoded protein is CASSPGGEKLFF.

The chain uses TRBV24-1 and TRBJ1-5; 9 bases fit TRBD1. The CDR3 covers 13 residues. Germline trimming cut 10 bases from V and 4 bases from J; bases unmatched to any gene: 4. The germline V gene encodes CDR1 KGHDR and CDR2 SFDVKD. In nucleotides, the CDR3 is TGTGCCACGGGGACAGGGAATAATCAGCCCCAGCATTTT. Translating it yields CATGTGNNQPQHF.

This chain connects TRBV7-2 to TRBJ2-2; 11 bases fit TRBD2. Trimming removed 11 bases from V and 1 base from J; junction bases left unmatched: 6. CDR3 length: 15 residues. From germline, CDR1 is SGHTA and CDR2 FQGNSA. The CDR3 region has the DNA TGTGCCGCTCTAGGGACTAGCGGGAACACCGGGGAGCTGTTTTTT. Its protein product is CAALGTSGNTGELFF.

Here the CDR3 reads CSARADEAFF. The CDR3 DNA is TGCAGTGCTAGAGCAGATGAAGCTTTCTTT. The chain combines TRBV20-1 with TRBJ1-1; no clear D gene. V lost 1 base and J 7 bases, leaving 4 bases between the germline ends. The CDR3 loop spans 10 amino acids. Germline loops: CDR1 DFQATT, CDR2 SNEGSKA (reference sequence).

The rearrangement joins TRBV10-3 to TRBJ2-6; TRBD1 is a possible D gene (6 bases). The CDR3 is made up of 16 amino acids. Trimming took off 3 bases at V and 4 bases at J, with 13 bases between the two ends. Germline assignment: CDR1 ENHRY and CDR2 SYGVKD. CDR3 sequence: CAISDFTGSGANVLTF. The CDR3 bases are TGTGCCATCAGTGACTTCACAGGGTCCGGGGCCAACGTCCTGACTTTC.

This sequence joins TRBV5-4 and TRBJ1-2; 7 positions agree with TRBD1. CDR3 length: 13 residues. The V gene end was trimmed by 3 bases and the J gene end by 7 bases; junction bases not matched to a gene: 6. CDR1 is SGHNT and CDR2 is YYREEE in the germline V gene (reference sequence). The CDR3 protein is CASSSDRTSGYTF. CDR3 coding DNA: TGTGCCAGCAGCTCGGACAGGACTTCTGGCTACACCTTC.

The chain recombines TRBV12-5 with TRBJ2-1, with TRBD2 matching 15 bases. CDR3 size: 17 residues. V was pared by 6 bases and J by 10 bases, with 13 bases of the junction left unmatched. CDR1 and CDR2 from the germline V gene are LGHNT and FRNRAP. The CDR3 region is CASGLFSGLAGGREQFF. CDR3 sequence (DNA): TGTGCTAGTGGCCTATTTTCGGGACTAGCGGGAGGACGGGAGCAGTTCTTC.

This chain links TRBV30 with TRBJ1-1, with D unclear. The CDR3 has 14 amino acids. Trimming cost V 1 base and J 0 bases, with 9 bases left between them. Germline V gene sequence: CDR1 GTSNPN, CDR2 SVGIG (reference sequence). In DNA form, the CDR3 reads TGTGCCTGGAGTGGACTTACCATGAACACTGAAGCTTTCTTT. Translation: CAWSGLTMNTEAFF.

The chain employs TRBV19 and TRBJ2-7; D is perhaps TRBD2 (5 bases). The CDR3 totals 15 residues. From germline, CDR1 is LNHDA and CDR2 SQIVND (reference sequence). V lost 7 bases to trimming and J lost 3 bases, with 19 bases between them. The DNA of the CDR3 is TGTGCCAGTAAAAATAAAATCGGACTGGTCTACGAGCAGTACTTC. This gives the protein CASKNKIGLVYEQYF.

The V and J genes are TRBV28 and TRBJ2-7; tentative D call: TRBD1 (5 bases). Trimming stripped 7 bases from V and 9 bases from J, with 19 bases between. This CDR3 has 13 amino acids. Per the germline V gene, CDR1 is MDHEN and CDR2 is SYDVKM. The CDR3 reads CASTDSGLRVQYF. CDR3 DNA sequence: TGTGCCAGCACCGACAGTGGTCTTCGCGTGCAGTACTTC.

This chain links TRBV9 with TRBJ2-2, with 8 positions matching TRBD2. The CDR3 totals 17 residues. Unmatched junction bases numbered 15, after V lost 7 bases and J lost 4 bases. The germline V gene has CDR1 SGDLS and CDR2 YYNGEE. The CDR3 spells CASGQREKGTVTGELFF. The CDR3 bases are TGTGCCAGCGGCCAGCGGGAGAAAGGAACCGTCACCGGGGAGCTGTTTTTT.

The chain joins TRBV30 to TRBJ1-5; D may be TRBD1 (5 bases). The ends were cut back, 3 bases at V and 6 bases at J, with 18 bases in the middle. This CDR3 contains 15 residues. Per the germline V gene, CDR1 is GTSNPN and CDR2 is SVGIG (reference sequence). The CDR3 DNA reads TGTGCCTGGAGGGGCCCCGGGGGTCCGGGTCAGCCCCAGCATTTT. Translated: CAWRGPGGPGQPQHF.

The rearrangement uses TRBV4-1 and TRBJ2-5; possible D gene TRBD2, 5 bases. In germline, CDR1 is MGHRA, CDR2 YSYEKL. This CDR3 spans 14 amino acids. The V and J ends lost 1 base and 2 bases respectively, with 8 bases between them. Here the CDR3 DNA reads TGCGCCAGCAGCCAAGGCGGGTTGCAAGAGACCCAGTACTTC. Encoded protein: CASSQGGLQETQYF.

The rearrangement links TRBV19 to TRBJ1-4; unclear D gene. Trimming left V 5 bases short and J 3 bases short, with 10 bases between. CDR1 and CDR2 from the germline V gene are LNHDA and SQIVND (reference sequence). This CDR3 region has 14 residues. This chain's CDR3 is CASSETFSNEKLFF. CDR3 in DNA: TGTGCCAGTAGTGAGACATTTTCTAATGAAAAACTGTTTTTT.

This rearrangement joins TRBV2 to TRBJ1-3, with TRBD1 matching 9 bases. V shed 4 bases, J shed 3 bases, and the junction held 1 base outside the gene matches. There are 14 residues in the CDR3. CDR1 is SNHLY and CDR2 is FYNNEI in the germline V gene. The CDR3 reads CASSGDRVGNTIYF. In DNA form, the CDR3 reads TGTGCCAGCAGTGGGGACAGGGTTGGAAACACCATATATTTT.